The source of this TCR beta chain is a study of T cells expressing NK-cell markers. CDR3 length: 14 amino acids. Germline V gene sequence: CDR1 MNHEY, CDR2 SVGAGI. TCR beta cDNA was made by 5'RACE template switching with UMIs. Using the 5' RACE reads, TCRdb records one entry per CDR3 protein without DNA. Recorded for this sample: about 380,000 distinct CDR3 sequences. This TCR derives from a man between 18 and 69 years old in good health. Specimen: blood T cells: a sorted CD56 or NKG2C T cell subset, CD4+ or CD8+ T cells, or bulk PBMC T cells (not recorded which). The chain recombines TRBV6-5 with TRBJ2-5; TCRdb gives TRBD1 as the D gene, but with no DNA this cannot be confirmed. CDR3 loop: CASSYPGPLGTQYF.